This T cell receptor (beta chain) comes out of a study of CD4 T cells in relation to SARS-CoV-2 and coronaviruses. Study in general: The restricting HLA molecule for shared crossreactive spike epitopes was mapped.

This clone was recorded a few times. The antigen remains unidentified. Cryopreserved PBMCs were CD4-enriched, then split into naive and memory cells. Over 80,000 naive or memory CD4+ cells were cultured with CEF peptides for approximately 11 days. Unmatched junction bases numbered 3, after V lost 4 bases and J lost 9 bases. The CDR3 sequence is 12 residues long. Per germline, CDR1 KGHSH and CDR2 LQKENI. Method: immunoSEQ multiplex PCR; TCRdb's copy keeps in-frame clones and lacks some. The table includes about 31,000 clones, around three quarters detected once. This TCR was sampled from an adult with COVID-19. J is TRBJ2-1 and V is TRBV18; 7 bases fit TRBD2. Sequenced input: memory CD4+ T cells from PBMCs, cultured in vitro. The CDR3: CASSRGRGEQFF. DNA of the CDR3: TGTGCCAGCTCACGGGGGAGGGGTGAGCAGTTCTTC.